This TCR beta chain is drawn from a study of blood T cell repertoires in COVID-19. About the study: Collection of acute and convalescent COVID-19 samples took place in the United States, Italy and Spain.

The V gene's germline CDR1 is MDHEN and CDR2 SYDVKM. Trimming took 8 bases from V and 7 from J; bases not matched to a gene: 8. The length of the CDR3 is 13 residues. Some clones are missing from TCRdb's copy, which holds only in-frame ones; the method was immunoSEQ multiplex PCR. The data contain almost 70,000 clones, approximately 92% of them singletons. In its sample, this clone was seen once. Sequenced input: peripheral blood. The sequence derives from a woman aged 45-59 years with active COVID-19. The rearrangement links TRBV28 to TRBJ2-1, with TRBD1 matching 7 bases. Written as DNA, the CDR3 is TGTGCCAGCCCATCGACAGGGCGGAATGAGCAGTTCTTC. This gives the protein CASPSTGRNEQFF. The whole variable domain, remainder taken from reference TRBV28 and TRBJ2-1, is DVKVTQSSRYLVKRTGEKVFLECVQDMDHENMFWYRQDPGLGLRLIYFSYDVKMKEKGDIPEGYSVSREKKERFSLILESASTNQTSMYLCASPSTGRNEQFFGPGTRLTVL.